The next 30 T cell receptor beta chains were all read from a single sample in a study of identical twins. TCRdb fed the 5' RACE reads into MiXCR, producing one record per CDR3 protein. Seen here are around 480,000 distinct CDR3 sequences, around an eighth observed once, and the top ten hold approximately 0.98%. The sample was also reused in another study, on yellow fever vaccine responses in identical twins.

Sequenced sample: CD4+ T cells sorted from blood. These TCRs come from a woman aged 18-35 years in good health.

This clonotype was counted between two and nine times. The chain carries TRBV6-2 or TRBV6-3 and TRBJ1-4; D is undetermined. The CDR3 has 13 residues. Germline V gene lookup returns CDR1 MNHEY and CDR2 SVGEGT. The V gene lost 0 bases and the J gene lost 6 bases, with 5 bases spanning the gap. The CDR3 nucleotides are TGTGCCAGCAGTTACTCGACGGATGAAAAACTGTTTTTT. Translated, it gives CASSYSTDEKLFF.

V and J are TRBV20-1 and TRBJ2-7; D is uncertain. Trimming took off 3 bases at V and 4 bases at J, with 13 bases between the two ends. CDR1 is DFQATT, CDR2 SNEGSKA, per germline (reference sequence). The CDR3 runs to 13 residues. The CDR3 spells CSARSPRGYEQYF. The CDR3, as DNA: TGCAGTGCTAGGAGCCCGCGTGGGTACGAGCAGTACTTC.

The chain employs TRBV5-1 and TRBJ2-5, with D possibly TRBD1 on 6 matching bases. The CDR3 length is 16 residues. The ends were cut back, 4 bases at V and 0 bases at J, with 16 bases in the middle. CDR1 is SGHRS and CDR2 is YFSETQ in the germline V gene. For the CDR3, the DNA is TGCGCCAGCAGCCCGGAGGCAGGGGAGTACCAAGAGACCCAGTACTTC. This encodes CASSPEAGEYQETQYF.

This clonotype was observed a few times. This rearrangement joins TRBV12-3 or TRBV12-4 to TRBJ1-2, with a weak D call TRBD1 (6 bases). CDR3 length: 14 residues. The ends were cut back, 7 bases at V and 4 bases at J, with 16 bases in the middle. The CDR3 DNA reads as TGTGCCAGCATTAGGGCAGGGGCCTCCTATGGCTACACCTTC. This sequence encodes CASIRAGASYGYTF.

The chain combines TRBV2 with TRBJ2-1; no clear D gene. Germline V gives CDR1 SNHLY, CDR2 FYNNEI. Trimming stripped 6 bases from V and 7 bases from J, with 13 bases between. The CDR3 contains 13 residues. CDR3: CASSQDVLNEQFF. The CDR3 region has the DNA TGTGCCAGCAGCCAGGACGTCTTAAATGAGCAGTTCTTC.

In its sample, this clonotype was seen a few times. The chain recombines TRBV2 with TRBJ1-5; 7 nucleotides agree with TRBD1. CDR3 length equals 15 residues. The ends lost 4 bases at V and 3 bases at J; junction bases unmatched: 6. From germline, CDR1 is SNHLY and CDR2 FYNNEI. CDR3 protein: CASSGAGGSNQPQHF. DNA of the CDR3: TGTGCCAGCAGTGGGGCAGGGGGATCCAATCAGCCCCAGCATTTT.

This chain connects TRBV24-1 to TRBJ2-5; TRBD1 is a possible D gene (6 bases). The V gene lost 0 bases and the J gene lost 4 bases, with 11 bases spanning the gap. Germline CDR1 reads KGHDR; CDR2 reads SFDVKD. This CDR3 comprises 15 residues. The CDR3 DNA is TGTGCCACCAGTGATTTGGGCAGGGGAAGAGAGACCCAGTACTTC. This sequence encodes CATSDLGRGRETQYF.

There are a few counts of this clonotype. The chain is built from TRBV29-1 and TRBJ1-1, with 7 bases aligning to TRBD1. The CDR3 spans 15 residues. V shed 5 bases, J shed 2 bases, and the junction held 11 bases outside the gene matches. In germline, CDR1 is SQVTM, CDR2 ANQGSEA. CDR3: CSVSAKLGGNTEAFF. DNA for the CDR3: TGCAGCGTTTCCGCTAAGTTAGGGGGCAACACTGAAGCTTTCTTT.

The V gene is TRBV5-1, the J gene TRBJ2-3, with 8 positions matching TRBD2. The CDR3 loop spans 14 amino acids. The ends lost 5 bases at V and 1 base at J; junction bases unmatched: 3. Germline CDR1 and CDR2: SGHRS and YFSETQ. CDR3 coding DNA: TGCGCCAGCAGACATAGCGGGGGCACAGATACGCAGTATTTT. It translates to CASRHSGGTDTQYF.

This clonotype was seen more than once but under ten times. The chain couples TRBV25-1 to TRBJ2-3; D is undetermined. The germline V and J ends were trimmed by 8 bases and 0 bases, with 18 bases remaining between them. Germline V gene data show CDR1 as MGHDK and CDR2 as SYGVNS. This CDR3 has 16 residues. CDR3 DNA sequence: TGTGCCAGCCAGGTTCTCACCCGTGAAAGCACAGATACGCAGTATTTT. Translating gives CASQVLTRESTDTQYF.

The J gene is TRBJ2-5, the V gene TRBV11-1; 10 bases are shared with TRBD2. The CDR3 has 21 amino acids. Trimming at V came to 5 bases and at J to 1 base, leaving 22 bases not matched to a gene. Per the germline V gene, CDR1 is SGHAT and CDR2 is FQDESV (reference sequence). The CDR3 DNA is TGTGCCAGCAGCCCCGATGGTTGGGCTAGCGGGAGCGGAGGCTCCCAAGAGACCCAGTACTTC. Amino acids: CASSPDGWASGSGGSQETQYF.

This clonotype was detected only a few times. This chain links TRBV15 with TRBJ1-4; D gene ambiguous. V lost 7 bases and J lost 5, with 11 bases in between. The CDR3 loop spans 13 amino acids. In germline, CDR1 is LNHNV, CDR2 YYDKDF (reference sequence). Here the CDR3 reads CATTEGPNEKLFF. The CDR3 DNA sequence: TGTGCCACCACGGAGGGCCCCAATGAAAAACTGTTTTTT.

V and J are TRBV15 and TRBJ2-2; D may match TRBD1 or TRBD2 (5 bases each). The germline V gene has CDR1 LNHNV and CDR2 YYDKDF (reference sequence). The V gene lost 3 bases and the J gene lost 4 bases, with 9 bases spanning the gap. CDR3 length: 14 residues. The CDR3 DNA sequence: TGTGCCACCAGCAGGGGGGTGGGCACCGGGGAGCTGTTTTTT. Its translation is CATSRGVGTGELFF.

This clonotype was found a few times. The chain couples TRBV21-1 to TRBJ2-2; the table assigns TRBD1, which was not confirmed against the DNA. TRBV21-1 is a recognized pseudogene. This CDR3 has 16 amino acids. The CDR3 is CASSSRQGANTGELFF. The CDR3 DNA reads TGTGCCAGCAGCAGTCGACAGGGGGCGAACACCGGGGAGCTGTTTTTT.

This clonotype was seen a few times. The genes are TRBV2 and TRBJ2-1; no firm D call. The V gene lost 1 base and the J gene lost 9 bases, with 10 bases spanning the gap. Germline values: CDR1 SNHLY, CDR2 FYNNEI. The CDR3 is 13 amino acids. The DNA for the CDR3 is TGTGCCAGCAGTGAAGAAGCACGGAGTGAGCAGTTCTTC. Translating it yields CASSEEARSEQFF.

This clonotype was seen more than once but under ten times. The gene calls are TRBV10-3 and TRBJ2-7; D is possibly TRBD1 or TRBD2 (6 bases each). Trimming shortened V by 3 bases and J by 2 bases, and 14 bases separated the two germline ends. The CDR3 is made up of 15 amino acids. Germline assignment: CDR1 ENHRY and CDR2 SYGVKD. CDR3 in amino acids: CAISDPGANPYEQYF. As DNA, the CDR3 is TGTGCCATCAGTGATCCGGGGGCTAACCCCTACGAGCAGTACTTC.

The rearrangement links TRBV10-1 to TRBJ2-5; perhaps D is TRBD1 or TRBD2 (5 bases each). There are 14 residues in the CDR3. V dropped 3 bases and J dropped 5 bases, with 13 bases sitting between them. CDR1 is WNHNN, CDR2 SYGVQD, per germline (reference sequence). In nucleotides, the CDR3 is TGCGCCAGCAGTGACGGGACGGCTCCGGAGACCCAGTACTTC. This encodes CASSDGTAPETQYF.

This clonotype was counted a few times. The chain carries TRBV24-1 and TRBJ2-5; 8 bases agree with TRBD1. Trimming cost V 2 bases and J 3 bases; bases outside gene matches: 7. Germline V gene lookup returns CDR1 KGHDR and CDR2 SFDVKD. The CDR3 runs 16 residues. CDR3 coding DNA: TGTGCCACCAGTGATTCGGACAGGGCCCCCAAAGAGACCCAGTACTTC. It is translated as CATSDSDRAPKETQYF.

V usage is TRBV4-3 and J usage is TRBJ2-3, with a possible D match to TRBD2 (6 bases). Per germline, CDR1 LGHNA and CDR2 YSLEER. Trimming took off 4 bases at V and 4 bases at J, with 12 bases between the two ends. The CDR3 has 14 residues. CDR3 residues: CASSRGGPPDTQYF. The CDR3 DNA follows: TGCGCCAGCAGCCGGGGAGGACCGCCAGATACGCAGTATTTT.

V is TRBV5-6 and J is TRBJ2-3; TRBD2 aligns across 9 bases. J lost 0 bases, V lost 1 base, and 15 bases had no gene match. The CDR3 contains 20 residues. Germline-derived CDR1 and CDR2 are SGHDT and YYEEEE. The CDR3: CASSLYRIGILAGSTDTQYF. Written as DNA, the CDR3 is TGTGCCAGCAGCTTGTATCGTATCGGGATCCTAGCGGGGAGCACAGATACGCAGTATTTT.

This clonotype was recorded a few times. The J gene is TRBJ1-5, the V gene TRBV20-1; D is perhaps TRBD1 (5 bases). V gave up 5 bases and J gave up 7 bases, with 12 bases separating them. This CDR3 comprises 12 residues. Looked up from germline, CDR1 is DFQATT and CDR2 is SNEGSKA (reference sequence). The CDR3 sequence is CSAGGSEQPQHF. The CDR3 coding sequence is TGCAGTGCTGGGGGGTCGGAACAGCCCCAGCATTTT.

The CDR3 region has the DNA TGTGCCAGCTCCCCTCAGGGTATTGGGGCCAACGTCCTGACTTTC. Protein product: CASSPQGIGANVLTF. The chain links TRBV18 to TRBJ2-6; D possibly corresponds to TRBD1 (5 bases). The germline V gene encodes CDR1 KGHSH and CDR2 LQKENI. V was shortened by 6 bases and J by 3 bases, with 12 bases between the two germline ends. The CDR3 loop spans 15 amino acids.

This clonotype was counted at least ten times. V and J are TRBV7-9 and TRBJ1-1; 7 bases are a match to TRBD1. V lost 5 bases, J lost 1 base, and 7 bases stayed unmatched. Germline V gene data show CDR1 as SEHNR and CDR2 as FQNEAQ (reference sequence). The CDR3 length is 15 residues. The CDR3 spells CASSNRQGGNTEAFF. CDR3 nucleotide sequence: TGTGCCAGCAGCAATCGACAGGGAGGGAACACTGAAGCTTTCTTT.

The gene calls are TRBV2 and TRBJ2-3; 14 nucleotides align to TRBD2. J was trimmed by 8 bases and V by 6 bases; bases with no gene match: 13. Germline lookup yields CDR1 SNHLY and CDR2 FYNNEI. The CDR3 extends over 17 amino acids. For the CDR3, the DNA is TGTGCCAGCAGCGCTGAGACTAGCGGGGGGGCTTCGGGTACGCAGTATTTT. Translating it yields CASSAETSGGASGTQYF.

The rearrangement joins TRBV15 to TRBJ2-3, with TRBD1 matching over 8 bases. V trimming: 0 bases; J trimming: 3 bases; junction bases outside the gene matches: 2. There are 15 residues in the CDR3. From germline, CDR1 is LNHNV and CDR2 YYDKDF (reference sequence). The CDR3 region has the DNA TGTGCCACCAGCAGAGATACAGGGGGAACAGATACGCAGTATTTT. Its protein product is CATSRDTGGTDTQYF.

CDR3 coding DNA: TGTGCCACCAGCAGAGTAGGGATGGGGGAAGAGACCCAGTACTTC. It translates to CATSRVGMGEETQYF. The chain is built from TRBV15 and TRBJ2-5, with D tentatively TRBD1 or TRBD2 (5 bases each). The CDR3 runs 15 residues. Looked up from germline, CDR1 is LNHNV and CDR2 is YYDKDF (reference sequence). The V end lost 1 base, the J end lost 3 bases, and 12 bases lay between the germline ends.

The chain links TRBV2 to TRBJ2-3; D perhaps matches TRBD1 (6 bases). Germline V gives CDR1 SNHLY, CDR2 FYNNEI. CDR3 length: 13 residues. Trimming took 5 bases from V and 11 from J, leaving 17 bases between them. CDR3 coding DNA: TGTGCCAGCAGTACATCGACAGGTGCGGGGCAGTATTTT. Its protein product is CASSTSTGAGQYF.

V and J are TRBV11-1 and TRBJ2-2, with 9 bases aligning to TRBD1. The V gene end was trimmed by 5 bases and the J gene end by 0 bases; junction bases not matched to a gene: 7. This CDR3 region has 17 residues. The germline V gene has CDR1 SGHAT and CDR2 FQDESV (reference sequence). CDR3 region: CASSPRDRAANTGELFF. CDR3 DNA sequence: TGTGCCAGCAGCCCACGGGACAGGGCGGCGAACACCGGGGAGCTGTTTTTT.

V usage is TRBV4-3 and J usage is TRBJ2-2; TRBD1 aligns across 8 bases. The CDR3 is 17 amino acids. The V and J ends lost 0 bases and 6 bases, in that order; junction bases with no gene match: 9. Germline CDR1 reads LGHNA; CDR2 reads YSLEER. CDR3 residues: CASSQDSQGAGSGELFF. The CDR3 DNA reads TGCGCCAGCAGCCAAGATAGCCAGGGGGCGGGATCCGGGGAGCTGTTTTTT.

This clonotype was detected only a few times. The chain recombines TRBV29-1 with TRBJ2-5; the match to TRBD2 covers 11 bases. Trimming cost V 5 bases and J 5 bases; bases outside gene matches: 13. In germline, CDR1 is SQVTM, CDR2 ANQGSEA. The CDR3 length is 16 residues. CDR3 in amino acids: CSVPIAGGVLRETQYF. As DNA, the CDR3 is TGCAGCGTTCCGATAGCGGGAGGGGTACTCCGGGAGACCCAGTACTTC.